These 26 T cell receptor beta chains were sequenced from one sample in a study of T cell clonotyping in hematopoietic cell transplantation. Time point described: recipient sample about 28 days before transplant, after cytoreduction. Only in-frame clones appear in the TCRdb table, and some are missing; sequencing was by immunoSEQ multiplex PCR. The repertoire includes approximately 42,000 clones, 85% of them detected once, and less than 3% sits in the top ten. Sequences were derived from peripheral blood mononuclear cells, sampled before stem cell transplant. These receptor sequences come from a man aged 55 to 70 with acute myeloid leukemia. Some clones in this sample may be carry-over from other donors' samples.

CDR3 nucleotide sequence: TGCAGTGCTGAACAGGGTGAAAAACTGTTTTTT. The encoded protein is CSAEQGEKLFF. This chain joins TRBV20-1 and TRBJ1-4; maybe TRBD1 (6 bases). The germline CDR1 and CDR2 sequences are DFQATT and SNEGSKA (reference sequence). This CDR3 has 11 amino acids. V lost 5 bases, J lost 7 bases, and 8 bases lay in between.

The chain employs TRBV6-5 and TRBJ2-7; D is possibly TRBD1 or TRBD2 (5 bases each). With 5 bases removed from V and 4 bases from J, the gap between germline ends came to 12 bases. CDR1 is MNHEY, CDR2 SVGAGI, per germline. The CDR3 contains 13 residues. The CDR3 nucleotides are TGTGCCAGCAGTCGTGGGGACGTTTACGAGCAGTACTTC. This translates into CASSRGDVYEQYF.

This clone was picked up a small number of times. The chain uses TRBV19 and TRBJ1-5; TRBD1 matches 7 bases. From germline, CDR1 is LNHDA and CDR2 SQIVND (reference sequence). V gave up 4 bases and J gave up 2 bases; unmatched junction bases: 20. CDR3 size: 20 residues. Here the CDR3 reads CASSTYALRQGGWGNQPQHF. The CDR3 DNA follows: TGTGCCAGTAGTACGTATGCCCTCCGGCAGGGGGGTTGGGGCAATCAGCCCCAGCATTTT.

The rearrangement uses TRBV5-6 and TRBJ2-7; possibly TRBD1 for D (6 bases). This CDR3 contains 17 residues. V was shortened by 3 bases and J by 0 bases, with 19 bases between the two germline ends. Germline assignment: CDR1 SGHDT and CDR2 YYEEEE. The DNA for the CDR3 is TGTGCCAGCAGCTCTAAAGCCGCAGGGGCCGGCTCCTACGAGCAGTACTTC. Translating gives CASSSKAAGAGSYEQYF.

V usage is TRBV5-1 and J usage is TRBJ1-1; D gene ambiguous. The V gene's germline CDR1 is SGHRS and CDR2 YFSETQ. CDR3 length equals 15 residues. V lost 1 base and J 2 bases, leaving 12 bases between the germline ends. Here the CDR3 reads CASSLNSLQNTEAFF. The CDR3 nucleotides read TGCGCCAGCAGCTTGAACAGCCTTCAAAACACTGAAGCTTTCTTT.

This chain connects TRBV28 to TRBJ2-7; D is undetermined. There are 12 residues in the CDR3. The V gene lost 3 bases and the J gene lost 5 bases, with 8 bases spanning the gap. Germline values: CDR1 MDHEN, CDR2 SYDVKM. CDR3 sequence: CASSFNLDEQYF. The CDR3 bases are TGTGCCAGCAGTTTCAACCTTGACGAGCAGTACTTC.

The chain uses TRBV28 and TRBJ2-1; no clear D. The CDR3 has 14 amino acids. The V gene's germline CDR1 is MDHEN and CDR2 SYDVKM. Trimming took 5 bases from V and 3 from J, leaving 11 bases between them. CDR3 DNA sequence: TGTGCCAGCAGTATTCGACAAAACTACAATGAGCAGTTCTTC. It encodes CASSIRQNYNEQFF.

In its sample, this clone was seen once. The chain is built from TRBV7-9 and TRBJ2-3, with TRBD2 matching over 8 bases. The CDR3 covers 16 residues. The J segment lost 2 bases and the V segment lost 5 bases, leaving 9 bases of the junction unmatched. CDR1 and CDR2 (germline): SEHNR, FQNEAQ (reference sequence). The CDR3 DNA sequence: TGTGCCAGCAGCCTAATAGCGGGGAGCTCCACAGATACGCAGTATTTT. Protein: CASSLIAGSSTDTQYF.

In this sample, this clone turned up a few times. The chain joins TRBV9 to TRBJ1-6, with D hard to call. Germline V gene lookup returns CDR1 SGDLS and CDR2 YYNGEE. V shed 4 bases and J shed 7 bases, with 9 bases lying between them. The CDR3 runs 13 residues. This CDR3 is CASSPRPNSPLHF. The DNA of the CDR3 is TGTGCCAGCAGCCCGAGACCAAATTCACCCCTCCACTTT.

CDR3: CSVGQGGNSPLHF. The CDR3 DNA reads TGCAGCGTCGGACAGGGGGGTAATTCACCCCTCCACTTT. The V gene is TRBV29-1, the J gene TRBJ1-6, with TRBD1 matching over 10 bases. The V and J ends lost 6 bases and 6 bases, in that order; junction bases with no gene match: 2. Germline loops: CDR1 SQVTM, CDR2 ANQGSEA. CDR3 length: 13 amino acids.

The chain links TRBV4-1 to TRBJ1-5; the D is unclear. The CDR3 has 16 residues. Germline CDR1 and CDR2: MGHRA and YSYEKL. Trimming removed 0 bases at V and 3 bases at J, with 12 bases between. CDR3 amino acids: CASSQDMRSFNQPQHF. CDR3 sequence (DNA): TGCGCCAGCAGCCAAGATATGAGGAGCTTCAATCAGCCCCAGCATTTT.

J is TRBJ1-4 and V is TRBV5-6; no firm D call. The CDR3 runs 15 residues. From germline, CDR1 is SGHDT and CDR2 YYEEEE. Trimming removed 0 bases at V and 8 bases at J, with 14 bases between. Written as DNA, the CDR3 is TGTGCCAGCAGCTTGGCCGGGCGGTCTGGGGAAAAACTGTTTTTT. Translation: CASSLAGRSGEKLFF.

V gene TRBV19 combines with J gene TRBJ1-2, with 9 bases lining up with TRBD1. J was trimmed by 4 bases and V by 0 bases; bases with no gene match: 3. The CDR3 loop spans 15 amino acids. The germline CDR1 and CDR2 sequences are LNHDA and SQIVND (reference sequence). The CDR3 sequence is CASSIEDRGAYGYTF. Written as DNA, the CDR3 is TGTGCCAGTAGTATAGAGGACAGGGGAGCCTATGGCTACACCTTC.

The genes are TRBV4-2 and TRBJ1-1; possibly TRBD1 for D (5 bases). The germline V gene encodes CDR1 LGHNA and CDR2 YNFKEQ. The CDR3 covers 14 residues. Trimming took off 8 bases at V and 4 bases at J, with 17 bases between the two ends. CDR3 sequence reads: CASFTGDGGTEAFF. The CDR3 DNA follows: TGTGCCAGCTTTACCGGGGACGGAGGCACTGAAGCTTTCTTT.

CDR3 in amino acids: CASLRRFRTTTNEKLFF. DNA of the CDR3: TGTGCCAGCCTCCGGCGATTTCGGACAACAACTAATGAAAAACTGTTTTTT. This rearrangement joins TRBV27 to TRBJ1-4, with D maybe TRBD1 (5 bases). The V end was cut by 8 bases, the J end by 0 bases, with 19 bases between. The CDR3 spans 17 residues. Germline assignment: CDR1 MNHEY and CDR2 SMNVEV (reference sequence).

The chain joins TRBV7-2 to TRBJ2-3; TRBD2 might be the D (6 bases). Trimming shortened V by 2 bases and J by 5 bases, and 8 bases separated the two germline ends. The germline CDR1 and CDR2 sequences are SGHTA and FQGNSA. CDR3 length: 13 residues. DNA for the CDR3: TGTGCCAGCAGCTTACCGGGGGAAGATACGCAGTATTTT. It codes for CASSLPGEDTQYF.

The gene calls are TRBV11-2 and TRBJ1-2, with D maybe TRBD1 (6 bases). CDR1 and CDR2 (germline): SGHAT, FQNNGV. The CDR3 runs 12 residues. Trimming left V 6 bases short and J 3 bases short, with 8 bases between. Here the CDR3 reads CASRKGDYGYTF. As DNA, the CDR3 is TGTGCCAGCAGGAAGGGGGACTATGGCTACACCTTC.

The chain employs TRBV27 and TRBJ2-7; 7 bases align to TRBD1. This CDR3 spans 15 amino acids. The V segment lost 4 bases and the J segment 2 bases; nucleotides outside the gene matches: 8. Germline assignment: CDR1 MNHEY and CDR2 SMNVEV (reference sequence). CDR3 nucleotide sequence: TGTGCCAGCAGTTCAGGCCCGGGACAGACCTACGAGCAGTACTTC. This gives the protein CASSSGPGQTYEQYF.

This rearrangement joins TRBV30 to TRBJ2-7; D perhaps matches TRBD1 (6 bases). V was pared by 5 bases and J by 2 bases, with 22 bases between. Germline loops: CDR1 GTSNPN, CDR2 SVGIG (reference sequence). This CDR3 has 16 amino acids. The CDR3 reads CAWGRGLGPKAYEQYF. The CDR3 region has the DNA TGTGCCTGGGGCAGGGGTCTGGGGCCAAAGGCCTACGAGCAGTACTTC.

V usage is TRBV30 and J usage is TRBJ2-2; no firm D call. The ends were cut back, 0 bases at V and 2 bases at J, with 13 bases in the middle. Germline V gene sequence: CDR1 GTSNPN, CDR2 SVGIG (reference sequence). This CDR3 has 16 amino acids. CDR3 in amino acids: CAWSVPRQANTGELFF. Written as DNA, the CDR3 is TGTGCCTGGAGTGTACCCCGGCAGGCCAACACCGGGGAGCTGTTTTTT.

This clone is a singleton in its sample. The V and J genes are TRBV6-1 and TRBJ2-7; unclear D gene. V was pared by 7 bases and J by 4 bases, with 11 bases between. The germline CDR1 and CDR2 sequences are MNHNS and SASEGT. The CDR3 is 12 amino acids. The CDR3: CASTSLLYEQYF. The CDR3 DNA is TGTGCCAGCACCTCATTGCTGTACGAGCAGTACTTC.

The chain couples TRBV9 to TRBJ1-2, with 7 bases lining up with TRBD1. Germline loops: CDR1 SGDLS, CDR2 YYNGEE. With 1 base clipped from V and 4 bases from J, the junction kept 4 bases outside the gene matches. The CDR3 runs to 14 residues. CDR3 loop: CASSVQGGSYGYTF. CDR3 DNA sequence: TGTGCCAGCAGCGTACAGGGGGGTAGCTATGGCTACACCTTC.

The V call is TRBV7-2, the J call TRBJ1-5, with 9 bases that match TRBD1. This CDR3 contains 15 residues. Germline CDR1 is SGHTA and CDR2 is FQGNSA. V lost 4 bases to trimming and J lost 2 bases; unmatched junction nucleotides: 3. DNA of the CDR3: TGTGCCAGCAGCTGGACAGGGGAAGGCAATCAGCCCCAGCATTTT. Its protein is CASSWTGEGNQPQHF.

The rearrangement links TRBV7-2 to TRBJ2-7; D might be TRBD2 (5 bases). Trimming shortened V by 5 bases and J by 0 bases, and 14 bases separated the two germline ends. The CDR3 totals 15 residues. CDR1 SGHTA and CDR2 FQGNSA come from the germline V gene. The CDR3 DNA follows: TGTGCCAGCAGCCCAGACGGGGTAAGCTCCTACGAGCAGTACTTC. Translated, it gives CASSPDGVSSYEQYF.

The V call is TRBV29-1, the J call TRBJ1-4, with D unclear. The V gene's germline CDR1 is SQVTM and CDR2 ANQGSEA. V was clipped by 6 bases and J by 0 bases, with 11 bases between them. The CDR3 runs 14 residues. The CDR3 loop is CSVKTDATNEKLFF. The CDR3 nucleotides read TGCAGCGTGAAGACCGATGCAACTAATGAAAAACTGTTTTTT.

This sequence joins TRBV5-1 and TRBJ2-5, with D unclear. Deletions cut 0 bases from V and 2 bases from J, with 11 bases between. CDR1 is SGHRS and CDR2 is YFSETQ in the germline V gene. The CDR3 extends over 15 amino acids. The CDR3 region is CASSLGSGWQETQYF. CDR3 nucleotide sequence: TGCGCCAGCAGCTTGGGCAGTGGATGGCAAGAGACCCAGTACTTC. Complete variable domain (other parts from reference TRBV5-1 and TRBJ2-5): KAGVTQTPRYLIKTRGQQVTLSCSPISGHRSVSWYQQTPGQGLQFLFEYFSETQRNKGNFPGRFSGRQFSNSRSEMNVSTLELGDSALYLCASSLGSGWQETQYFGPGTRLLVL.